What follows are 26 T cell receptor beta chains derived from one specimen sequenced in a study of beta chain features in type 1 diabetes. For these TCRs, the target antigens are not known. Expressed TCRB transcripts were sequenced after all isolated RNA was converted to cDNA. Here immunoSEQ multiplex PCR was the method, and the copy in TCRdb shows in-frame clones only, minus some. In the table there are some 640,000 clones, over 12% of which are singletons. Broader study findings: Shortening that was moderate but significant affected the TCRB CDR3s of Type 1 diabetes patients in all four CD4+ subsets.

Source material: naive CD4+ T cells from blood. The source of these receptors is a man younger than 35 with type 1 diabetes.

Turning to this clone: Distinct nucleotide sequences in the sample also encode this CDR3. The CDR3 sequence: CATSRVERTGIPRYF. CDR3 sequence (DNA): TGTGCCACCAGCAGAGTGGAGAGGACAGGCATCCCCCGGTACTTC. The chain couples TRBV15 to TRBJ2-5; 7 bases agree with TRBD1. CDR1 is LNHNV, CDR2 YYDKDF, per germline (reference sequence). The CDR3 has 15 amino acids. Trimming took 1 base from V and 13 from J; bases not matched to a gene: 15.

V usage is TRBV2 and J usage is TRBJ2-5; weak D call: TRBD2 (6 bases). The CDR3 loop spans 14 amino acids. The V end lost 8 bases, the J end lost 2 bases, and 15 bases lay between the germline ends. Germline V gene lookup returns CDR1 SNHLY and CDR2 FYNNEI. The CDR3 region is CASSRRTTQETQYF. DNA of the CDR3: TGTGCCAGCTCTCGCAGGACTACTCAAGAGACCCAGTACTTC.

This clone was counted between two and nine times. The chain joins TRBV9 to TRBJ2-5; 8 bases fit TRBD2. In germline, CDR1 is SGDLS, CDR2 YYNGEE. This CDR3 has 15 residues. V trimming: 0 bases; J trimming: 1 base; junction bases outside the gene matches: 2. CDR3 in DNA: TGTGCCAGCAGCGTAGTAGCGGGAACCCAAGAGACCCAGTACTTC. Its protein product is CASSVVAGTQETQYF.

A few counts support this clone. The chain recombines TRBV5-6 with TRBJ2-6; TRBD1 might be the D (6 bases). The germline gives CDR1 SGHDT, CDR2 YYEEEE. CDR3 length equals 16 residues. The V end lost 4 bases, the J end lost 0 bases, and 11 bases lay between the germline ends. As DNA, the CDR3 is TGTGCCAGCAGCGAGGACAGACTCTCTGGGGCCAACGTCCTGACTTTC. Residues: CASSEDRLSGANVLTF.

The sample holds a few counts of this clone. This sample includes further DNA sequences coding for the same CDR3. This chain joins TRBV28 and TRBJ1-3, with no clear D. The CDR3 runs 12 residues. Per germline, CDR1 MDHEN and CDR2 SYDVKM. Trimming pared 1 base from V and 2 bases from J, leaving 0 bases between. CDR3 amino acids: CASSLSGNTIYF. DNA of the CDR3: TGTGCCAGCAGTTTATCTGGAAACACCATATATTTT.

CDR3: CATQGERGRTDTQYF. DNA of the CDR3: TGTGCCACCCAGGGAGAGCGGGGGCGCACAGATACGCAGTATTTT. The rearrangement joins TRBV10-3 to TRBJ2-3; 8 positions match TRBD2. Germline V lookup: CDR1 ENHRY, CDR2 SYGVKD. Unmatched junction bases numbered 10, after V lost 10 bases and J lost 1 base. This CDR3 comprises 15 residues.

About this clone itself: In the same sample, other DNA sequences code for this CDR3. The gene calls are TRBV30 and TRBJ2-7, with a possible D match to TRBD2 (7 bases). Trimming left V 2 bases short and J 0 bases short, with 11 bases between. Germline V CDR1 and CDR2: GTSNPN, SVGIG (reference sequence). The CDR3 has 14 amino acids. The CDR3 sequence is CAWSSGGSSYEQYF. CDR3 bases: TGTGCCTGGAGTTCGGGGGGCAGCTCCTACGAGCAGTACTTC.

The genes are TRBV4-2 and TRBJ2-2, with a possible D match to TRBD1 (6 bases). The germline V and J ends were trimmed by 0 bases and 4 bases, with 12 bases remaining between them. CDR1 and CDR2 (germline): LGHNA, YNFKEQ. The CDR3 consists of 16 residues. The CDR3 coding sequence is TGTGCCAGCAGCCAAGAAAGGGACACGAGCACCGGGGAGCTGTTTTTT. Translated, it gives CASSQERDTSTGELFF.

V and J are TRBV10-3 and TRBJ2-5; D uncertain. This CDR3 region has 13 residues. V lost 3 bases, J lost 4 bases, and 9 bases lay in between. The germline CDR1 and CDR2 sequences are ENHRY and SYGVKD. DNA of the CDR3: TGTGCCATCAGTGATTCCCGAGGAGAGACCCAGTACTTC. Its protein is CAISDSRGETQYF.

This clone was observed a handful of times. The chain recombines TRBV7-2 with TRBJ2-5; D gene uncertain. Between the trimmed V and J ends, which lost 3 bases and 3 bases, there was a span of 8 bases. Per germline, CDR1 SGHTA and CDR2 FQGNSA. This CDR3 is built from 13 residues. Here the CDR3 reads CASSLSQKETQYF. CDR3 DNA sequence: TGTGCCAGCAGCTTGAGTCAGAAAGAGACCCAGTACTTC.

J is TRBJ1-3 and V is TRBV7-9; the D is unclear. Germline V gene sequence: CDR1 SEHNR, CDR2 FQNEAQ (reference sequence). This CDR3 has 15 residues. V was pared by 5 bases and J by 0 bases, with 11 bases between. CDR3 amino acids: CASSLLGNSGNTIYF. Written as DNA, the CDR3 is TGTGCCAGCAGCCTACTGGGGAACTCTGGAAACACCATATATTTT.

The chain carries TRBV10-1 and TRBJ2-7, with 7 bases identical to TRBD2. CDR1 is WNHNN and CDR2 is SYGVQD in the germline V gene (reference sequence). V was pared by 3 bases and J by 0 bases, with 8 bases of the junction left unmatched. CDR3 length equals 16 residues. Written as DNA, the CDR3 is TGCGCCAGCAGTGATTTGGTAGCGGGTAGCTCCTACGAGCAGTACTTC. Translating it yields CASSDLVAGSSYEQYF.

J is TRBJ2-7 and V is TRBV4-2; 15 nucleotides align to TRBD2. The CDR3 length is 21 residues. Germline loops: CDR1 LGHNA, CDR2 YNFKEQ. The V gene end was trimmed by 3 bases and the J gene end by 1 base; junction bases not matched to a gene: 16. In DNA form, the CDR3 reads TGTGCCAGCAGCCAGGGCCCACGGACTAGCGGGAGGGCCGGATGGTCCTACGAGCAGTACTTC. This sequence encodes CASSQGPRTSGRAGWSYEQYF.

This chain links TRBV27 with TRBJ2-5; 12 positions match TRBD2. Looked up from germline, CDR1 is MNHEY and CDR2 is SMNVEV (reference sequence). V was pared by 3 bases and J by 1 base, with 6 bases of the junction left unmatched. This CDR3 spans 17 amino acids. This CDR3 is CASSLGRTSGAQETQYF. The CDR3 DNA reads as TGTGCCAGCAGTTTGGGGAGGACTAGCGGGGCCCAAGAGACCCAGTACTTC.

This clone was seen a handful of times. The genes are TRBV2 and TRBJ2-2; TRBD1 might be the D (5 bases). The ends were cut back, 7 bases at V and 4 bases at J, with 16 bases in the middle. This CDR3 is 15 amino acids long. Germline V gene lookup returns CDR1 SNHLY and CDR2 FYNNEI. This chain's CDR3 is CASKVEGAGTGELFF. For the CDR3, the DNA is TGTGCCAGCAAGGTAGAAGGGGCTGGCACCGGGGAGCTGTTTTTT.

This clone was seen a few times. V is TRBV2 and J is TRBJ1-4; TRBD1 agrees at 8 bases. J gave up 2 bases and V 8 bases, and 19 bases lay outside the gene matches. The CDR3 covers 19 residues. Germline loops: CDR1 SNHLY, CDR2 FYNNEI. CDR3 loop: CASLQPTGTGGFTNEKLFF. CDR3 nucleotide sequence: TGTGCCAGCCTTCAACCCACAGGGACAGGAGGGTTCACTAATGAAAAACTGTTTTTT.

This chain connects TRBV18 to TRBJ1-2, with 7 bases matching TRBD1. This CDR3 has 13 amino acids. Germline values: CDR1 KGHSH, CDR2 LQKENI. V dropped 6 bases and J dropped 6; count of bases not matched to a gene: 7. The CDR3 DNA reads as TGTGCCAGCTCGGAGGGGACAGCGGATGGCTACACCTTC. Translated: CASSEGTADGYTF.

This clone was detected a few times. This chain connects TRBV28 to TRBJ2-1; D gene ambiguous. The ends were cut back, 6 bases at V and 5 bases at J, with 8 bases in the middle. CDR3 size: 12 residues. In germline, CDR1 is MDHEN, CDR2 SYDVKM. The CDR3 spells CASSPLDNEQFF. The DNA of the CDR3 is TGTGCCAGCAGCCCTCTCGACAATGAGCAGTTCTTC.

This clone showed up just a few times. The chain uses TRBV2 and TRBJ2-5, with D possibly being TRBD1 (5 bases). CDR1 and CDR2 (germline): SNHLY, FYNNEI. The germline V and J ends were trimmed by 2 bases and 6 bases, with 13 bases remaining between them. CDR3 size: 14 residues. CDR3 nucleotides: TGTGCCAGCAGTGAAAGTACAGGTGAAAAGACCCAGTACTTC. It encodes CASSESTGEKTQYF.

The chain carries TRBV9 and TRBJ1-1; TRBD1 might be the D (5 bases). This CDR3 contains 15 residues. V was clipped by 3 bases and J by 4 bases, with 16 bases between them. Germline-derived CDR1 and CDR2 are SGDLS and YYNGEE. CDR3 in amino acids: CASSAIQGVATEAFF. CDR3 DNA: TGTGCCAGCAGCGCCATTCAGGGAGTTGCCACTGAAGCTTTCTTT. Looking up the rest from reference TRBV9 and TRBJ1-1 gives the full variable domain: DSGVTQTPKHLITATGQRVTLRCSPRSGDLSVYWYQQSLDQGLQFLIQYYNGEERAKGNILERFSAQQFPDLHSELNLSSLELGDSALYFCASSAIQGVATEAFFGQGTRLTVV.

In its sample, this clone was seen a few times. The CDR3 protein is CSVGQENEKLFF. The CDR3 region has the DNA TGCAGCGTTGGACAGGAAAACGAAAAACTGTTTTTT. The chain employs TRBV29-1 and TRBJ1-4; maybe TRBD1 (6 bases). V shed 4 bases and J shed 8 bases, with 11 bases lying between them. The germline V gene has CDR1 SQVTM and CDR2 ANQGSEA. The CDR3 is 12 residues long.

This clone has only a few counts. J is TRBJ1-4 and V is TRBV7-9; D remains unclear. CDR1 is SEHNR and CDR2 is FQNEAQ in the germline V gene (reference sequence). The V and J ends lost 5 bases and 1 base respectively, with 14 bases between them. CDR3 length equals 16 residues. CDR3 sequence (DNA): TGTGCCAGCAGCCTAGACAAGTTTATAACTAATGAAAAACTGTTTTTT. This gives the protein CASSLDKFITNEKLFF.

This rearrangement joins TRBV7-6 to TRBJ2-2; D is uncertain. V lost 6 bases to trimming and J lost 3 bases, with 5 bases between them. The CDR3 spans 12 residues. Germline CDR1 is SGHVS and CDR2 is FNYEAQ. This CDR3 is CASREDTGELFF. In DNA form, the CDR3 reads TGTGCCAGCAGGGAAGACACCGGGGAGCTGTTTTTT.

This chain links TRBV4-3 with TRBJ1-2; D possibly corresponds to TRBD1 (6 bases). The length of the CDR3 is 18 residues. V gave up 0 bases and J gave up 2 bases, with 19 bases separating them. Germline-derived CDR1 and CDR2 are LGHNA and YSLEER. This chain's CDR3 is CASSQEALGGQGNYGYTF. The CDR3 coding sequence is TGCGCCAGCAGCCAAGAGGCCCTGGGGGGGCAGGGGAACTATGGCTACACCTTC.

The V call is TRBV19, the J call TRBJ2-2; 8 bases match TRBD1. The length of the CDR3 is 15 residues. Germline values: CDR1 LNHDA, CDR2 SQIVND (reference sequence). Losses at the gene ends were 3 bases for V and 6 bases for J; bases not matched to a gene: 6. The CDR3 DNA reads TGTGCCAGTAGTATCGACAGGGGTGGCTCCGGGGAGCTGTTTTTT. It encodes CASSIDRGGSGELFF.

This clone has more than one count but fewer than ten. This chain joins TRBV5-1 and TRBJ2-5, with D hard to call. The ends were cut back, 0 bases at V and 2 bases at J, with 8 bases in the middle. CDR3 length: 14 amino acids. Germline values: CDR1 SGHRS, CDR2 YFSETQ. CDR3 protein: CASSLGRYQETQYF. DNA of the CDR3: TGCGCCAGCAGCTTGGGGAGATATCAAGAGACCCAGTACTTC.